This entry lists 18 T cell receptor beta chains sequenced from one sample in a study of cytomegalovirus exposure and HLA in healthy donors. PCR used 60 Vbeta primers and 13 Jbeta primers. Libraries were prepared by immunoSEQ multiplex PCR; TCRdb keeps only in-frame clonotypes and omits some of them. The sample contains roughly 84,000 clones, around 79% of which appear only once. The sequenced sample consisted of PBMCs. The receptors come from a male donor in good health and CMV-seropositive.

V gene TRBV28 combines with J gene TRBJ2-7; TRBD2 matches at 8 bases. Losses at the gene ends were 7 bases for V and 4 bases for J; bases not matched to a gene: 9. CDR1 and CDR2 from the germline V gene are MDHEN and SYDVKM. This CDR3 contains 14 residues. The CDR3 bases are TGTGCCAGCACCGTGACGACTAGCGCTTACGAGCAGTACTTC. It specifies CASTVTTSAYEQYF.

The V call is TRBV19, the J call TRBJ1-5, with unresolved D. The germline V gene has CDR1 LNHDA and CDR2 SQIVND (reference sequence). Trimming left V 6 bases short and J 0 bases short, with 12 bases between. The CDR3 spans 15 residues. The CDR3 protein is CASREPRISNQPQHF. The CDR3 DNA sequence: TGTGCCAGTAGAGAGCCCAGGATTAGCAATCAGCCCCAGCATTTT. Full variable domain (outside the CDR3, taken from reference TRBV19 and TRBJ1-5): DGGITQSPKYLFRKEGQNVTLSCEQNLNHDAMYWYRQDPGQGLRLIYYSQIVNDFQKGDIAEGYSVSREKKESFPLTVTSAQKNPTAFYLCASREPRISNQPQHFGDGTRLSIL.

This sequence joins TRBV11-2 and TRBJ2-5; 11 bases line up with TRBD2. Germline V gives CDR1 SGHAT, CDR2 FQNNGV. The CDR3 is made up of 15 amino acids. The ends lost 4 bases at V and 5 bases at J; junction bases unmatched: 6. Here the CDR3 reads CASSSQIAGGETQYF. The DNA of the CDR3 is TGTGCCAGCAGCTCACAAATAGCGGGGGGGGAGACCCAGTACTTC. The complete variable domain, with remaining parts taken from reference TRBV11-2 and TRBJ2-5, reads EAGVAQSPRYKIIEKRQSVAFWCNPISGHATLYWYQQILGQGPKLLIQFQNNGVVDDSQLPKDRFSAERLKGVDSTLKIQPAKLEDSAVYLCASSSQIAGGETQYFGPGTRLLVL.

The chain is built from TRBV19 and TRBJ1-2; D not certain. The V and J ends lost 5 bases and 4 bases respectively, with 17 bases between them. CDR3 size: 15 residues. The germline V gene encodes CDR1 LNHDA and CDR2 SQIVND (reference sequence). DNA for the CDR3: TGTGCCAGTAGTTTAGGACCAGGTATTTCCTATGGCTACACCTTC. It is translated as CASSLGPGISYGYTF.

The chain combines TRBV5-1 with TRBJ2-3; TRBD2 matches at 9 bases. The CDR3 extends over 15 amino acids. V was pared by 2 bases and J by 0 bases, with 1 base of the junction left unmatched. Germline CDR1 is SGHRS and CDR2 is YFSETQ. In DNA, the CDR3 is TGCGCCAGCAGCTTAAGCGGGAGGAGCACAGATACGCAGTATTTT. It specifies CASSLSGRSTDTQYF.

The J gene is TRBJ2-6, the V gene TRBV28; possible D gene TRBD1, 5 bases. Germline lookup yields CDR1 MDHEN and CDR2 SYDVKM. The CDR3 has 16 residues. Deletions cut 7 bases from V and 1 base from J, with 14 bases between. CDR3 residues: CASTKGVGSGANVLTF. CDR3 DNA: TGTGCCAGCACCAAAGGGGTAGGATCTGGGGCCAACGTCCTGACTTTC. Variable domain in full (rest from reference TRBV28 and TRBJ2-6): DVKVTQSSRYLVKRTGEKVFLECVQDMDHENMFWYRQDPGLGLRLIYFSYDVKMKEKGDIPEGYSVSREKKERFSLILESASTNQTSMYLCASTKGVGSGANVLTFGAGSRLTVL.

The rearrangement joins TRBV6-1 to TRBJ2-1; TRBD1 matches at 7 bases. The CDR3 is made up of 15 amino acids. The junction had 8 bases not matched to a gene; V was cut back by 5 bases and J by 4 bases. Germline V gives CDR1 MNHNS, CDR2 SASEGT. The chain's CDR3 is CASSLRDRSYNEQFF. DNA of the CDR3: TGTGCCAGCAGTCTCCGGGACAGATCGTACAATGAGCAGTTCTTC.

This clone has more than one count but fewer than ten. The chain links TRBV5-1 to TRBJ1-3, with a weak D call TRBD1 (5 bases). V was trimmed by 0 bases and J by 2 bases, leaving 6 bases between them. The CDR3 covers 14 residues. Looked up from germline, CDR1 is SGHRS and CDR2 is YFSETQ. For the CDR3, the DNA is TGCGCCAGCAGCTTGGCGGGGGCTGGAAACACCATATATTTT. This translates into CASSLAGAGNTIYF.

The V call is TRBV11-2, the J call TRBJ1-2, with TRBD1 matching 8 bases. Looked up from germline, CDR1 is SGHAT and CDR2 is FQNNGV. This CDR3 comprises 15 residues. V dropped 3 bases and J dropped 6; count of bases not matched to a gene: 9. The CDR3 DNA reads as TGTGCCAGCAGCTTCGCAGGGGGCGGGGGCGATGGCTACACCTTC. Translated: CASSFAGGGGDGYTF.

The V call is TRBV6-5, the J call TRBJ2-1; TRBD1 might be the D (6 bases). V was shortened by 2 bases and J by 7 bases, with 15 bases between the two germline ends. The CDR3 has 15 amino acids. Per germline, CDR1 MNHEY and CDR2 SVGAGI. CDR3 in DNA: TGTGCCAGCAGTTACCAGAGGGGGACGGGAAATGAGCAGTTCTTC. Amino acids: CASSYQRGTGNEQFF.

This chain uses TRBV5-1 with TRBJ2-2; 7 bases are shared with TRBD1. The germline gives CDR1 SGHRS, CDR2 YFSETQ. This CDR3 contains 14 residues. J gave up 11 bases and V 3 bases, and 10 bases lay outside the gene matches. The CDR3 DNA follows: TGCGCCAGCAGCTCCTCAGACAGGGTAGCTGAGCTGTTTTTT. It encodes CASSSSDRVAELFF.

The chain couples TRBV5-1 to TRBJ2-7, with TRBD1 as a possible D gene (6 bases). This CDR3 comprises 13 residues. Germline V gene sequence: CDR1 SGHRS, CDR2 YFSETQ. Trimming removed 2 bases from V and 3 bases from J, with 9 bases in between. The CDR3 is CASSFLGGYEQYF. CDR3 in DNA: TGCGCCAGCAGCTTCCTAGGGGGCTACGAGCAGTACTTC.

The chain is built from TRBV10-3 and TRBJ2-2; 13 bases map to TRBD2. Germline V lookup: CDR1 ENHRY, CDR2 SYGVKD. The CDR3 is 17 amino acids. V gave up 6 bases and J gave up 7 bases; unmatched junction bases: 11. The CDR3 is CAIRSTGTSGVDGELFF. Here the CDR3 DNA reads TGTGCCATCAGGTCTACAGGGACTAGCGGGGTCGACGGGGAGCTGTTTTTT.

The chain links TRBV5-4 to TRBJ2-5; 8 bases line up with TRBD2. Trimming cost V 1 base and J 2 bases; bases outside gene matches: 10. The CDR3 is made up of 17 amino acids. The germline CDR1 and CDR2 sequences are SGHNT and YYREEE (reference sequence). The CDR3 is CASSLLGLAGAQETQYF. DNA for the CDR3: TGTGCCAGCAGCTTGTTGGGTCTAGCGGGTGCTCAAGAGACCCAGTACTTC.

This clone was observed a handful of times. V is TRBV5-8 and J is TRBJ2-5; no reliable D call. Judging by the DNA end, TRBJ2-7 fits better; the J call may be wrong. CDR1 is SGHTS, CDR2 YDEGEE, per germline. This CDR3 region has 12 residues. CDR3 region: CASSYSYYEQYF. The CDR3 DNA sequence: TGTGCCAGCAGCTACTCATACTACGAGCAGTACTTC.

This clone was observed once. In nucleotides, the CDR3 is TGTGCCAGCAGTTTCCGGAGCCAGCCCCAGCATTTT. Amino acid sequence: CASSFRSQPQHF. V gene TRBV27 combines with J gene TRBJ1-5; D is unclear. V lost 3 bases and J lost 7, with 7 bases in between. Germline V lookup: CDR1 MNHEY, CDR2 SMNVEV (reference sequence). This CDR3 is 12 amino acids long.

CDR3 sequence reads: CASGKQGGLGNSPLHF. The CDR3 bases are TGTGCCAGCGGGAAACAGGGGGGCCTTGGAAATTCACCCCTCCACTTT. The V and J genes are TRBV2 and TRBJ1-6; 8 bases agree with TRBD1. Germline CDR1 reads SNHLY; CDR2 reads FYNNEI. This CDR3 has 16 residues. The J segment lost 7 bases and the V segment lost 8 bases, leaving 13 bases of the junction unmatched.

V usage is TRBV27 and J usage is TRBJ2-7; TRBD2 agrees at 7 bases. V dropped 1 base and J dropped 5; count of bases not matched to a gene: 11. Germline V gene sequence: CDR1 MNHEY, CDR2 SMNVEV (reference sequence). This CDR3 has 16 residues. CDR3 protein: CASSLLAGEAVDEQYF. CDR3 DNA sequence: TGTGCCAGCAGTTTATTGGCGGGAGAGGCGGTGGACGAGCAGTACTTC.